This TCR beta chain originates from a study of PD-L1 blockade in urothelial cancer. Across the study: Male patients with bladder-origin urothelial cancer numbered about nine tenths of the roughly 29.

The CDR3 spans 14 residues. Germline loops: CDR1 MDHEN, CDR2 SYDVKM. After removal of 6 bases from V and 7 bases from J, the junction contained 12 bases not matched to a gene. Spiking each PCR with synthetic TCR analog templates was performed. TCRdb keeps only in-frame clones here, not all; method: immunoSEQ multiplex PCR. Of some 97,000 clones in the sample, 90% to 95% were seen once. Study outcomes and limitations: Durable benefit accompanied greater 3-week expansion of tumor-associated blood clones.

As to this clone: Its specificity is not known.

The receptor was isolated from a woman over 75 with urothelial cancer. The sample consisted of PBMCs, taken around atezolizumab (anti-PD-L1) treatment. This chain connects TRBV28 to TRBJ2-7, with TRBD1 matching 7 bases. CDR3 in amino acids: CASSTGQPPWEQYF. CDR3 coding DNA: TGTGCCAGCAGCACGGGACAGCCCCCGTGGGAGCAGTACTTC.